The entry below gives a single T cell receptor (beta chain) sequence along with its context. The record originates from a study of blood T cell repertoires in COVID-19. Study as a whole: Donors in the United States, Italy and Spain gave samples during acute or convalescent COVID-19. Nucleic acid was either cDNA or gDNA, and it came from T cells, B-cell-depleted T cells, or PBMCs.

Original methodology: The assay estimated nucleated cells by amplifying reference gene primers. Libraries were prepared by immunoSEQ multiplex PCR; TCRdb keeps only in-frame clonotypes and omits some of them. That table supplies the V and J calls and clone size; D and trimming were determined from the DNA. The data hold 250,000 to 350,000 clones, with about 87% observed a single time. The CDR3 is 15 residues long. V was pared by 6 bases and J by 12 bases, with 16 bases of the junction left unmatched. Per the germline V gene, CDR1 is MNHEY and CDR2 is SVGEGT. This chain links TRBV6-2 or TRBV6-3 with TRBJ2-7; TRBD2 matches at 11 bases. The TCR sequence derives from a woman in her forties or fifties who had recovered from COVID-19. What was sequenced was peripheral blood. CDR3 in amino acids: CASSSPLAGGGETYF. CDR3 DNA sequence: TGTGCCAGCAGCTCTCCCCTAGCGGGGGGCGGAGAGACGTACTTC.